A single sample gave rise to the 8 T cell receptor beta chains below, sequenced in a study of T cell responses to AZD1222 COVID-19 vaccine. The table came from immunoSEQ multiplex PCR; TCRdb's copy has only in-frame clones and leaves some out. The table records some 150,000 clones, around nine tenths of them present only once. Source: peripheral blood, taken 28 days after the second AZD1222 dose. These receptors came from an adult who received the AZD1222 COVID-19 vaccine.

The chain carries TRBV5-1 and TRBJ2-5; the D gene is possibly TRBD2 (6 bases). Trimming shortened V by 1 base and J by 1 base, and 8 bases separated the two germline ends. CDR1 is SGHRS, CDR2 YFSETQ, per germline. This CDR3 contains 14 residues. CDR3 protein: CASSLPSVQETQYF. The CDR3 DNA reads as TGCGCCAGCAGCTTGCCTAGCGTCCAAGAGACCCAGTACTTC.

This chain uses TRBV6-1 with TRBJ1-2; D is ambiguous. Germline V lookup: CDR1 MNHNS, CDR2 SASEGT. V lost 2 bases to trimming and J lost 5 bases, with 9 bases between them. CDR3 length equals 13 residues. The CDR3 is CASSEFGGYGYTF. The CDR3 nucleotides are TGTGCCAGCAGTGAATTTGGTGGGTATGGCTACACCTTC.

The rearrangement uses TRBV19 and TRBJ2-2, with 7 bases fitting TRBD1. V was clipped by 8 bases and J by 7 bases; unmatched bases: 13. Germline lookup yields CDR1 LNHDA and CDR2 SQIVND (reference sequence). This CDR3 comprises 15 residues. The CDR3 nucleotides read TGTGCCAGTTCGCCTACGACAGGGATCCACGGGGAGCTGTTTTTT. Its translation: CASSPTTGIHGELFF.

The chain couples TRBV6-5 to TRBJ1-2; D is unresolved. This CDR3 spans 11 amino acids. Trimming cost V 8 bases and J 7 bases, with 11 bases left between them. The germline CDR1 and CDR2 sequences are MNHEY and SVGAGI. CDR3 residues: CASWVGSGYTF. The CDR3 DNA reads as TGTGCCAGCTGGGTGGGGTCTGGCTACACCTTC.

The chain uses TRBV5-4 and TRBJ1-4, with a weak D call TRBD1 (6 bases). The CDR3 is made up of 14 amino acids. The V gene's germline CDR1 is SGHNT and CDR2 YYREEE (reference sequence). V was cut by 2 bases and J by 3 bases, with 8 bases left in between. The chain's CDR3 is CASSLRGSNEKLFF. The CDR3 DNA sequence: TGTGCCAGCAGCTTAAGGGGGTCTAATGAAAAACTGTTTTTT.

The rearrangement uses TRBV5-1 and TRBJ1-2, with 9 bases that match TRBD1. The germline V gene encodes CDR1 SGHRS and CDR2 YFSETQ. The CDR3 runs 17 residues. V gave up 4 bases and J gave up 4 bases; unmatched junction bases: 14. The CDR3: CASSHLQGAGRGYGYTF. The CDR3 DNA reads as TGCGCCAGCAGCCACTTACAGGGGGCAGGCCGGGGCTATGGCTACACCTTC. Supplemented by reference TRBV5-1 and TRBJ1-2, the full variable domain reads KAGVTQTPRYLIKTRGQQVTLSCSPISGHRSVSWYQQTPGQGLQFLFEYFSETQRNKGNFPGRFSGRQFSNSRSEMNVSTLELGDSALYLCASSHLQGAGRGYGYTFGSGTRLTVV.

The rearrangement links TRBV4-1 to TRBJ2-2; TRBD2 aligns across 7 bases. CDR1 MGHRA and CDR2 YSYEKL come from the germline V gene. The CDR3 totals 17 residues. The V and J ends lost 3 bases and 1 base, in that order; junction bases with no gene match: 8. The CDR3 spells CASSHSRAGLNTGELFF. CDR3 in DNA: TGCGCCAGCAGCCACTCCAGAGCGGGACTGAACACCGGGGAGCTGTTTTTT.

The chain has TRBV18 and TRBJ1-6; tentative D call: TRBD1 (5 bases). Trimming left V 3 bases short and J 16 bases short, with 25 bases between. Germline V gene lookup returns CDR1 KGHSH and CDR2 LQKENI. The CDR3 is 16 amino acids. The CDR3 DNA is TGTGCCAGCTCACCCGGGCCGGGACCAAAAGCCGACCAGCTCCACTTT. Its protein is CASSPGPGPKADQLHF.